A selection of T cell receptor beta chains follows, all from one sample in a study of shared clonotypes between healthy human individuals. Using immunoSEQ multiplex PCR, the repertoire was profiled, and TCRdb retains in-frame clones only, with some absent. The sample comprises more than 1 million clones, about four fifths of which are singletons, and more than 0.45% rests with the top ten. Input material: memory CD4+ T cells from PBMCs. The receptors shown here come from a man aged 18 to 29 in good health. Some clones in this sample may be carry-over from other donors' samples. CDR3s include the opening cysteine and the closing phenylalanine or tryptophan. Fields, in order: CDR3 length, J gene, D gene, clone size, V gene, CDR3 protein, CDR3 DNA. The D gene is left open where the match is weak. Some rows have no size entry. The others give once, few or many, or a class for an expanded clone.

14,TRBJ1-2,-,-,TRBV5-1,CASSLIGRDADYTF,TGCGCCAGCAGCTTGATCGGCAGGGATGCGGACTACACCTTC
13,TRBJ1-1,TRBD1,-,TRBV29-1,CSARGQEVTEAFF,TGCAGCGCTCGCGGACAGGAGGTTACTGAAGCTTTCTTT
16,TRBJ2-3,TRBD2,once,TRBV5-1,CASSLGTSTGADTQYF,TGCGCCAGCAGCTTGGGGACTAGTACTGGTGCAGATACGCAGTATTTT
17,TRBJ2-2,TRBD2,once,TRBV18,CASSPPGLAGTNGELFF,TGTGCCAGCTCACCACCGGGACTAGCGGGAACCAACGGGGAGCTGTTTTTT
14,TRBJ2-4,TRBD1,once,TRBV14,CASSPRTGVNIQYF,TGTGCCAGCAGCCCTAGGACAGGGGTGAACATTCAGTACTTC
13,TRBJ2-7,-,-,TRBV28,CASGSVEFYEQYF,TGTGCCAGCGGTTCGGTAGAGTTCTACGAGCAGTACTTC
15,TRBJ2-2,-,-,TRBV27,CASSLSLLGTGELFF,TGTGCCAGCAGTTTATCGTTGTTGGGAACCGGGGAGCTGTTTTTT
15,TRBJ2-3,-,-,TRBV6-1,CASSSRRLSTDTQYF,TGTGCCAGCAGTTCACGCCGACTATCGACAGATACGCAGTATTTT
16,TRBJ2-7,-,-,TRBV11-2,CASSLDAGRTPYEQYF,TGTGCCAGCAGCTTAGATGCGGGTAGGACCCCCTACGAGCAGTACTTC
15,TRBJ2-7,TRBD2,once,TRBV5-1,CASSASGRAIYEQYF,TGCGCCAGCAGCGCTAGCGGGAGGGCCATCTACGAGCAGTACTTC
15,TRBJ2-1,-,few,TRBV6-1,CASSEQGGLYNEQFF,TGTGCCAGCAGTGAACAGGGGGGCCTCTACAATGAGCAGTTCTTC
13,TRBJ1-5,-,-,TRBV6-5,CASSYSRGQPQHF,TGTGCCAGCAGTTACTCGAGGGGTCAGCCCCAGCATTTT
15,TRBJ1-1,-,-,TRBV14,CASSQGSGSYTEAFF,TGTGCCAGCAGCCAAGGATCCGGCAGCTACACTGAAGCTTTCTTT